The 20 T cell receptor beta chains reported below all come from one sample, sequenced in a study of Ad26.COV2.S vaccination and SARS-CoV-2 variants. Sequencing was performed with immunoSEQ multiplex PCR; in TCRdb, only in-frame clones are kept and a portion is missing. The data show 410,000 or so clones, with around 93% seen just once and over 1.5% held by the top ten. Treatment: around 19 received Ad26.COV2.S at low or high dose, single or two shots; 5 received placebo; per-sample allocation not given. The samples were gathered on day 63 after the first injection of vaccine or placebo. The sequenced sample was peripheral blood, obtained in a trial of Ad26.COV2.S vaccine versus placebo. These receptors were obtained from a person aged 18-60 years who received the Ad26.COV2.S COVID-19 vaccine or a placebo.

The V gene is TRBV19, the J gene TRBJ2-1; 7 nucleotides align to TRBD1. After removal of 5 bases from V and 1 base from J, the junction contained 2 bases not matched to a gene. The CDR3 is made up of 14 amino acids. Germline loops: CDR1 LNHDA, CDR2 SQIVND (reference sequence). The CDR3 DNA reads as TGTGCCAGTAGTCCGGGACAGTCCTACAATGAGCAGTTCTTC. Its translation: CASSPGQSYNEQFF.

This clone was seen just once. V is TRBV7-9 and J is TRBJ2-1; 7 nucleotides align to TRBD1. The ends lost 4 bases at V and 5 bases at J; junction bases unmatched: 5. Per the germline V gene, CDR1 is SEHNR and CDR2 is FQNEAQ (reference sequence). The CDR3 has 14 amino acids. CDR3 protein: CASSYYGTDNEQFF. The CDR3, as DNA: TGTGCCAGCAGCTATTACGGGACAGACAATGAGCAGTTCTTC.

V usage is TRBV27 and J usage is TRBJ1-3, with 7 bases matching TRBD1. The CDR3 totals 14 residues. J gave up 2 bases and V 6 bases, and 4 bases lay outside the gene matches. Germline-derived CDR1 and CDR2 are MNHEY and SMNVEV (reference sequence). In DNA form, the CDR3 reads TGTGCCAGCAGCGGGACAGACGCTGGAAACACCATATATTTT. The encoded protein is CASSGTDAGNTIYF.

The chain couples TRBV11-2 to TRBJ2-7, with 9 bases fitting TRBD1. J lost 3 bases, V lost 5 bases, and 11 bases had no gene match. Per germline, CDR1 SGHAT and CDR2 FQNNGV. The CDR3 loop spans 16 amino acids. CDR3 nucleotides: TGTGCCAGCAGCCCAGGCAAGGGGACAGGGAACTACGAGCAGTACTTC. This codes for CASSPGKGTGNYEQYF.

The V call is TRBV7-2, the J call TRBJ2-3; 11 bases are a match to TRBD2. The germline V gene encodes CDR1 SGHTA and CDR2 FQGNSA. The junction had 3 bases not matched to a gene; V was cut back by 3 bases and J by 4 bases. This CDR3 has 15 amino acids. The CDR3 here is CASSFSGGAADTQYF. Here the CDR3 DNA reads TGTGCCAGCAGCTTTAGCGGGGGGGCTGCAGATACGCAGTATTTT.

The J gene is TRBJ1-2, the V gene TRBV5-4, with 9 nucleotides matching TRBD1. CDR1 is SGHNT and CDR2 is YYREEE in the germline V gene (reference sequence). Trimming removed 4 bases from V and 2 bases from J; junction bases left unmatched: 15. The CDR3 is 18 residues long. The CDR3 reads CASSPARVTGGTNYGYTF. CDR3 nucleotide sequence: TGTGCCAGCAGCCCGGCTAGGGTGACAGGGGGTACCAACTATGGCTACACCTTC.

This chain connects TRBV6-4 to TRBJ1-1, with a weak D call TRBD1 (6 bases). V was cut by 7 bases and J by 4 bases, with 22 bases left in between. The CDR3 is 16 amino acids. Germline V gives CDR1 MRHNA, CDR2 SNTAGT. The CDR3 coding sequence is TGTGCCAGCACCAACGGGGGGGACACCCTGCCCACTGAAGCTTTCTTT. Its translation is CASTNGGDTLPTEAFF.

This clone appeared a single time. The chain recombines TRBV19 with TRBJ1-6, with 8 bases fitting TRBD1. Germline assignment: CDR1 LNHDA and CDR2 SQIVND (reference sequence). With 4 bases clipped from V and 9 bases from J, the junction kept 17 bases outside the gene matches. The CDR3 consists of 18 residues. Here the CDR3 reads CASSTIEVFGQGASPLHF. The CDR3 coding sequence is TGTGCCAGTAGTACTATAGAGGTATTTGGACAGGGAGCTTCACCCCTCCACTTT.

The sample holds a few counts of this clone. In DNA, the CDR3 is TGTGCCAGCAGCGTGCAGTTGAGCACTGAAGCTTTCTTT. This codes for CASSVQLSTEAFF. This chain joins TRBV21-1 and TRBJ1-1. TRBV21-1 is termed a pseudogene. The CDR3 loop spans 13 amino acids.

J is TRBJ2-1 and V is TRBV19; 9 nucleotides match TRBD2. The germline CDR1 and CDR2 sequences are LNHDA and SQIVND (reference sequence). V lost 3 bases, J lost 6 bases, and 6 bases stayed unmatched. The length of the CDR3 is 15 residues. The CDR3 DNA follows: TGTGCCAGTAGTATGTGGCTAGCGGGGTCCAATGAGCAGTTCTTC. This encodes CASSMWLAGSNEQFF.

The genes are TRBV9 and TRBJ2-7; perhaps TRBD2 as D (6 bases). The CDR3 spans 14 residues. Germline loops: CDR1 SGDLS, CDR2 YYNGEE. Trimming cost V 4 bases and J 7 bases, with 18 bases left between them. CDR3: CASSIMGGGGEQYF. CDR3 nucleotide sequence: TGTGCCAGCAGCATCATGGGGGGTGGAGGGGAGCAGTACTTC.

J is TRBJ1-2 and V is TRBV24-1; 9 nucleotides agree with TRBD1. V lost 3 bases to trimming and J lost 6 bases; unmatched junction nucleotides: 4. The CDR3 runs 14 residues. The germline gives CDR1 KGHDR, CDR2 SFDVKD. CDR3 DNA sequence: TGTGCCACCAGTGATACGGACAGGGGAGATGGCTACACCTTC. Protein product: CATSDTDRGDGYTF.

This chain's CDR3 is CASSQLAGEETQYF. The CDR3 bases are TGTGCCAGCAGCCAGCTAGCGGGGGAAGAGACCCAGTACTTC. The chain employs TRBV6-6 and TRBJ2-5, with TRBD2 matching 10 bases. CDR3 length equals 14 residues. Looked up from germline, CDR1 is MNHNY and CDR2 is SVGAGI (reference sequence). V shed 6 bases, J shed 3 bases, and the junction held 4 bases outside the gene matches.

Details on this clone: The same CDR3 arises from other DNA sequences in this sample as well. The chain has TRBV20-1 and TRBJ2-1; D is ambiguous. The CDR3 runs 11 residues. V shed 3 bases and J shed 2 bases, with 2 bases lying between them. Looked up from germline, CDR1 is DFQATT and CDR2 is SNEGSKA (reference sequence). The CDR3 DNA follows: TGCAGTGCTAGTGCCTACAATGAGCAGTTCTTC. This codes for CSASAYNEQFF.

V usage is TRBV9 and J usage is TRBJ1-4; perhaps TRBD1 as D (6 bases). This CDR3 has 14 residues. The germline V gene encodes CDR1 SGDLS and CDR2 YYNGEE. Trimming pared 4 bases from V and 4 bases from J, leaving 11 bases between. In DNA form, the CDR3 reads TGTGCCAGCAGCCCAGGGGTGAATAATGAAAAACTGTTTTTT. The encoded protein is CASSPGVNNEKLFF.

V is TRBV28 and J is TRBJ2-7; weak D call: TRBD1 (6 bases). Germline lookup yields CDR1 MDHEN and CDR2 SYDVKM. Trimming removed 5 bases from V and 1 base from J, with 12 bases in between. The CDR3 sequence is 14 residues long. The CDR3 sequence is CASSVLQGSYEQYF. The CDR3 nucleotides read TGTGCCAGCAGTGTACTACAGGGTTCCTACGAGCAGTACTTC.

The chain links TRBV21-1 to TRBJ1-5; the tabulated D call, TRBD1, remains unverified against the DNA. TRBV21-1 is labeled a pseudogene. CDR3 size: 20 residues. DNA of the CDR3: TGTGCCAGCAGCAAAGAAGTAACCGGAACCCGGGACAGGTTCAATCAGCCCCAGCATTTT. Protein sequence: CASSKEVTGTRDRFNQPQHF.

The chain has TRBV5-6 and TRBJ1-6; weak D call: TRBD1 (6 bases). The CDR3 spans 13 residues. Germline CDR1 SGHDT, CDR2 YYEEEE. Trimming took 3 bases from V and 14 from J, leaving 15 bases between them. CDR3: CASSYGGPLALHF. DNA for the CDR3: TGTGCCAGCAGCTATGGGGGCCCCCTGGCCCTCCACTTT.

The rearrangement links TRBV5-4 to TRBJ2-3; TRBD1 matches 8 bases. CDR3 length: 19 amino acids. CDR1 SGHNT and CDR2 YYREEE come from the germline V gene (reference sequence). The J segment lost 2 bases and the V segment lost 4 bases, leaving 18 bases of the junction unmatched. The CDR3: CASSKTGAGDPFFTDTQYF. The DNA for the CDR3 is TGTGCCAGCAGCAAGACAGGGGCTGGGGATCCTTTCTTCACAGATACGCAGTATTTT.

The chain links TRBV6-2 or TRBV6-3 to TRBJ2-3; D is unclear. Germline CDR1 MNHEY, CDR2 SVGEGT. The CDR3 covers 14 residues. Trimming cost V 2 bases and J 2 bases, with 8 bases left between them. The CDR3 bases are TGTGCCAGCAGTTACCTCGCCCTCACAGATACGCAGTATTTT. Translated: CASSYLALTDTQYF.